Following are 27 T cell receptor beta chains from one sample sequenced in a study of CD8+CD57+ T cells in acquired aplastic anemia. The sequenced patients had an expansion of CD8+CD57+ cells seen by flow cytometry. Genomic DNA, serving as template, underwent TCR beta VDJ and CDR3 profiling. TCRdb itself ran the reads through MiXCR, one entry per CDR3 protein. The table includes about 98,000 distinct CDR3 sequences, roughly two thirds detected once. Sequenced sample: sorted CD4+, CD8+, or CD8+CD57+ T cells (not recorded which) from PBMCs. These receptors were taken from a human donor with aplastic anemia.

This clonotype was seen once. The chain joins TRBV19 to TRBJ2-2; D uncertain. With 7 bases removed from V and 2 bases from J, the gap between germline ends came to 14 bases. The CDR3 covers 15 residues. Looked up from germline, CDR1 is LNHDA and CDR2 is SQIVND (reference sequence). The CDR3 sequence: CASTPYGLNTGELFF. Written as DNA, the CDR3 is TGTGCCAGTACCCCGTATGGCTTAAACACCGGGGAGCTGTTTTTT.

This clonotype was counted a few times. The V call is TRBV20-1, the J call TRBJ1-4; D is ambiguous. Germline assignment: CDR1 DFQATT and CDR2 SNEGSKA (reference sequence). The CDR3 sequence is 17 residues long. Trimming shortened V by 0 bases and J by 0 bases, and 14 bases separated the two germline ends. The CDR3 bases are TGCAGTGCTAGAGATGCAGGCAGACAAGCAACTAATGAAAAACTGTTTTTT. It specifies CSARDAGRQATNEKLFF.

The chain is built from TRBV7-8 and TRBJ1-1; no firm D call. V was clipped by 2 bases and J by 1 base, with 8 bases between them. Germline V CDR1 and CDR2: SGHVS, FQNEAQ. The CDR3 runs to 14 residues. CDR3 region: CASSLRRSNTEAFF. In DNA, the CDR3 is TGTGCCAGCAGCTTACGTCGGTCGAACACTGAAGCTTTCTTT.

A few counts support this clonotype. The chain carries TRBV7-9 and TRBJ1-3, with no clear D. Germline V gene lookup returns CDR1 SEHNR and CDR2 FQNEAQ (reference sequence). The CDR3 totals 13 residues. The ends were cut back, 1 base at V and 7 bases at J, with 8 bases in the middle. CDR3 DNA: TGTGCCAGCAGCTTAGGCCTGGGGAACACCATATATTTT. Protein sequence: CASSLGLGNTIYF.

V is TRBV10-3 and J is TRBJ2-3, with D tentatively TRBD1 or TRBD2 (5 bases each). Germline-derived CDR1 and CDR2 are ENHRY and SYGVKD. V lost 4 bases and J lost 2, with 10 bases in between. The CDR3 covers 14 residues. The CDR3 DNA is TGTGCCATCAGTGGGGACGGGGCCACAGATACGCAGTATTTT. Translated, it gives CAISGDGATDTQYF.

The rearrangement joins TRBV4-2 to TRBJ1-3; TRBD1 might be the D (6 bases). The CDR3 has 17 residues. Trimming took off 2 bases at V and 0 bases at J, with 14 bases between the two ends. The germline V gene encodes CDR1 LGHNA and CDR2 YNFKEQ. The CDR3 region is CASSQIRTDRSGNTIYF. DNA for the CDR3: TGTGCCAGCAGCCAAATCAGGACAGACCGCTCTGGAAACACCATATATTTT.

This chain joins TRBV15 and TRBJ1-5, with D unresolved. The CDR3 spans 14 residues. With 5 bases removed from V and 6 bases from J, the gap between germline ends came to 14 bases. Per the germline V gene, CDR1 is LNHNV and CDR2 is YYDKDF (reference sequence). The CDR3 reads CATSGGEGGQPQHF. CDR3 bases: TGTGCCACCAGCGGAGGTGAGGGTGGTCAGCCCCAGCATTTT.

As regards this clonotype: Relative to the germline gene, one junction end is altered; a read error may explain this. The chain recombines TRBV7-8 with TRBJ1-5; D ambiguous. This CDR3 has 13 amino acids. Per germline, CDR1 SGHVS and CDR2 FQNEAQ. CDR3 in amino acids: CAGSPSGNQPQHF. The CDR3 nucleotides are TGTGCCGGCAGCCCAAGCGGAAATCAGCCCCAGCATTTT.

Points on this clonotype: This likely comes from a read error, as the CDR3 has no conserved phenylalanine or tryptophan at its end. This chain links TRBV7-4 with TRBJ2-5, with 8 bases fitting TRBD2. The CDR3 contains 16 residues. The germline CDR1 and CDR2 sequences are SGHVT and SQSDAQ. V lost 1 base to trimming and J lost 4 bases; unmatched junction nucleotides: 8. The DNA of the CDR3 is TGTGCCAGCAGCTTAGGATTAGAGCGGGAGACAGAGACCCAGTACCTC. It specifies CASSLGLERETETQYL.

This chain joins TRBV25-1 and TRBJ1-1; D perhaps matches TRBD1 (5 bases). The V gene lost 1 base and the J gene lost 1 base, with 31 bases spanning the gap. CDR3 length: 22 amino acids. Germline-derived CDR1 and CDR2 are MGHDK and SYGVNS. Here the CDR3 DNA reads TGTGCCAGCAGTGAATTGTTGGGGCGGCCATCGTCAGGACTCGATAAGAACACTGAAGCTTTCTTT. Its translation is CASSELLGRPSSGLDKNTEAFF. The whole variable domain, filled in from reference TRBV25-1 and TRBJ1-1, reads EADIYQTPRYLVIGTGKKITLECSQTMGHDKMYWYQQDPGMELHLIHYSYGVNSTEKGDLSSESTVSRIRTEHFPLTLESARPSHTSQYLCASSELLGRPSSGLDKNTEAFFGQGTRLTVV.

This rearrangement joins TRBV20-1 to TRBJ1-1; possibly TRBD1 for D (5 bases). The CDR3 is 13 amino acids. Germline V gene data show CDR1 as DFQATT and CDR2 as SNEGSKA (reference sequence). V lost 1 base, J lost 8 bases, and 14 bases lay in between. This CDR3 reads CSARGLGRNEAFF. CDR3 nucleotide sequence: TGCAGTGCTAGAGGCCTGGGGCGCAACGAAGCTTTCTTT.

CDR3 region: CASSFAPGTGYGYTF. The CDR3 DNA sequence: TGTGCCAGCAGCTTCGCACCGGGGACAGGCTATGGCTACACCTTC. The chain links TRBV5-4 to TRBJ1-2, with 8 bases that match TRBD1. The CDR3 sequence is 15 residues long. CDR1 and CDR2 from the germline V gene are SGHNT and YYREEE (reference sequence). J lost 4 bases, V lost 2 bases, and 7 bases had no gene match.

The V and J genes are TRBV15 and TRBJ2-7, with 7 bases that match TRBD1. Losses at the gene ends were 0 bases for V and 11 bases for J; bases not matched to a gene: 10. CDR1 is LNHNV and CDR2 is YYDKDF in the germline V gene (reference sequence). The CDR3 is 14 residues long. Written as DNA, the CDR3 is TGTGCCACCAGCAGAGAAGGGGGCACATTTCCGGAGTACTTC. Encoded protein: CATSREGGTFPEYF.

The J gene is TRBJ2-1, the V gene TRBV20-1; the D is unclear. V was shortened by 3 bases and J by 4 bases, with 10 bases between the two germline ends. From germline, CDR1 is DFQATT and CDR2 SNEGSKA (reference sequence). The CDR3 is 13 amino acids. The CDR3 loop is CSARGSEYNEQFF. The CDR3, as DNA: TGCAGTGCTAGGGGGTCAGAATACAATGAGCAGTTCTTC.

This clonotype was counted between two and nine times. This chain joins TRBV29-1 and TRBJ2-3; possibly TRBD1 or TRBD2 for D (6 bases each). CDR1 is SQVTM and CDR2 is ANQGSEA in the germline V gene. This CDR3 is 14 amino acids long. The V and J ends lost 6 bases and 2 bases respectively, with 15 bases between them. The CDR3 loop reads CSVPYGGSTDTQYF. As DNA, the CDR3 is TGCAGCGTGCCCTACGGGGGCTCCACAGATACGCAGTATTTT.

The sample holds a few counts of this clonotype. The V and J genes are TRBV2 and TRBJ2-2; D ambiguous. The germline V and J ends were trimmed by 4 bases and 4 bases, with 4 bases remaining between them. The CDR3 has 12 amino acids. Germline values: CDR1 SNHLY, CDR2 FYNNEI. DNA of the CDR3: TGTGCCAGCAGTGGGGGCACCGGGGAGCTGTTTTTT. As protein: CASSGGTGELFF.

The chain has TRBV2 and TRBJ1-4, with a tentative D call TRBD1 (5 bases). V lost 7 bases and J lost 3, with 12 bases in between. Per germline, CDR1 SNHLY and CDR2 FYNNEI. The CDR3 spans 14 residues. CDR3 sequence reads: CASNKGPPNEKLFF. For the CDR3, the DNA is TGTGCCAGCAATAAGGGACCTCCTAATGAAAAACTGTTTTTT. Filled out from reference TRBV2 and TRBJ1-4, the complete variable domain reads EPEVTQTPSHQVTQMGQEVILRCVPISNHLYFYWYRQILGQKVEFLVSFYNNEISEKSEIFDDQFSVERPDGSNFTLKIRSTKLEDSAMYFCASNKGPPNEKLFFGSGTQLSVL.

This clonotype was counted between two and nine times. The CDR3 DNA reads as TGTGCCAGCAGTGACGGTGGAAACACCATATATTTT. Its translation: CASSDGGNTIYF. The chain uses TRBV7-9 and TRBJ1-3, with no clear D. Germline CDR1 is SEHNR and CDR2 is FQNEAQ (reference sequence). V gave up 6 bases and J gave up 3 bases, with 6 bases separating them. The CDR3 consists of 12 residues.

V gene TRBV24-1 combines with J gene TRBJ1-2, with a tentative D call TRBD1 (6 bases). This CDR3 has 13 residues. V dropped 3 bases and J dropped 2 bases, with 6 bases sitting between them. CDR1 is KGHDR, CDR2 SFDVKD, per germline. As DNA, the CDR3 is TGTGCCACCAGTGATACAGGGAACTATGGCTACACCTTC. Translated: CATSDTGNYGYTF.

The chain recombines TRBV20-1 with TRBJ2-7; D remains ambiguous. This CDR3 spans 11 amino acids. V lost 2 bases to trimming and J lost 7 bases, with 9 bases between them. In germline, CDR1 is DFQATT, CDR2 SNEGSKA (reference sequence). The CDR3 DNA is TGCAGTGCTAGAACTATAAGGGAGCAGTACTTC. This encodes CSARTIREQYF.

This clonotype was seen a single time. The CDR3 is CAVEGGLNTEAFF. CDR3 DNA: TGTGCCGTCGAAGGGGGCCTGAACACTGAAGCTTTCTTT. The chain carries TRBV10-3 and TRBJ1-1; 7 bases line up with TRBD1. The germline V gene encodes CDR1 ENHRY and CDR2 SYGVKD. The CDR3 totals 13 residues. Losses at the gene ends were 11 bases for V and 0 bases for J; bases not matched to a gene: 6.

The CDR3 nucleotides read TGCAGCGCCAGGACAGGGCCTGGAAACACCATATATTTT. Amino acids: CSARTGPGNTIYF. The chain has TRBV29-1 and TRBJ1-3, with 8 bases aligning to TRBD1. J gave up 2 bases and V 7 bases, and 4 bases lay outside the gene matches. From germline, CDR1 is SQVTM and CDR2 ANQGSEA. The CDR3 has 13 amino acids.

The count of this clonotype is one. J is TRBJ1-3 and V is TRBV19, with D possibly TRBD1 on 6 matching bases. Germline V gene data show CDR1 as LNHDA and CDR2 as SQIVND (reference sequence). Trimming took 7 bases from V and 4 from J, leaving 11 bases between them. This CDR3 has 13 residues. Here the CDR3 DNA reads TGTGCCAGTAACGGACAGCCCGGAAACACCATATATTTT. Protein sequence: CASNGQPGNTIYF.

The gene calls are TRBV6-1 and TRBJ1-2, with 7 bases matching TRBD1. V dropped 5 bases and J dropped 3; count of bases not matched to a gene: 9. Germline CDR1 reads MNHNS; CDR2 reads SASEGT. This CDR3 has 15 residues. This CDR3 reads CASSLTRTGYYGYTF. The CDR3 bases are TGTGCCAGCAGTCTCACGAGGACAGGATACTATGGCTACACCTTC.

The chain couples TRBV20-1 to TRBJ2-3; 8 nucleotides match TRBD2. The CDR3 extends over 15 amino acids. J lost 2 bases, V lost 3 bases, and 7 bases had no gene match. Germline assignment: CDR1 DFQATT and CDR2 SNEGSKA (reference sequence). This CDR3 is CSARYPGLVTDTQYF. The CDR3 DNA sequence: TGCAGTGCTAGGTACCCGGGACTAGTCACAGATACGCAGTATTTT.

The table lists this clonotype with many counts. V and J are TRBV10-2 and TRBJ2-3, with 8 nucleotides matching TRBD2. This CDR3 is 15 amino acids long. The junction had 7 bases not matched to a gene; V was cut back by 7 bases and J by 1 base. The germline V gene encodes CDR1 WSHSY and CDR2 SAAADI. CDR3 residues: CASTQTGGGTDTQYF. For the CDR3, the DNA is TGCGCCAGCACCCAGACGGGGGGGGGCACAGATACGCAGTATTTT.

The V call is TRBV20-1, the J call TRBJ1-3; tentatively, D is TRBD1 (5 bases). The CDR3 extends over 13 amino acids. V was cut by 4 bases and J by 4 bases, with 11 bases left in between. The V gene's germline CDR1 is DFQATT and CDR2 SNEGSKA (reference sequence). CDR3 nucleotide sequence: TGCAGTGCTATAGGGCGGGACGGAAACACCATATATTTT. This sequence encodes CSAIGRDGNTIYF.